This TCR beta chain was found in a study of blood T cells in healthy people across ages. A sample-barcoded 5' primer and a J-beta primer mix were used in a second PCR of roughly 7 to 11 cycles. TCRdb reprocessed the 5' RACE reads with MiXCR, giving one entry per CDR3 protein. The profile shows 1 million or so distinct CDR3 sequences, around 25% of them singletons. Germline CDR1 LGHDT, CDR2 YNNKEL (reference sequence). CDR3 length equals 15 residues. The germline V and J ends were trimmed by 4 bases and 3 bases, with 16 bases remaining between them. This clonotype was counted between two and nine times. Its antigen is not known. Regarding the study as a whole: TCR beta diversity tracked closely with naive T cell percentage. With age, beta diversity per million T cells declined roughly linearly, significantly by 30 to 40.

These data are also associated with another study on T cells of mothers and their children.

The V call is TRBV3-1, the J call TRBJ2-7, with D maybe TRBD2 (5 bases). The sequenced sample consisted of blood. This TCR was recovered from a girl aged 2 to 10 in good health. The DNA for the CDR3 is TGTGCCAGCAGCCCTCGAGGGAGCCTAGACTACGAGCAGTACTTC. Translated, it gives CASSPRGSLDYEQYF.